Given below is one T cell receptor (beta chain) in context. Libraries were prepared by immunoSEQ multiplex PCR; TCRdb keeps only in-frame clonotypes and omits some of them. Of 78,000 or so clones in the sample, approximately 90% were seen once. The data derive from a study of T cell changes during pregnancy in multiple sclerosis. CDR1 KGHSH and CDR2 LQKENI come from the germline V gene. This CDR3 spans 13 amino acids. V was trimmed by 3 bases and J by 6 bases, leaving 11 bases between them. V and J are TRBV18 and TRBJ1-2; D gene uncertain. The source of this sequence is a female donor with multiple sclerosis, enrolled in a pregnancy study. The sample here was CD4+ T cells from peripheral blood mononuclear cells, taken before pregnancy. The CDR3 spells CASSPIEQNGYTF. Written as DNA, the CDR3 is TGTGCCAGCTCACCGATAGAACAGAATGGCTACACCTTC.